Sequencing of this TCR beta chain was carried out in a study of shared clonotypes between healthy human individuals. This table comes from immunoSEQ multiplex PCR, and its TCRdb copy is limited to in-frame clones, with some not included. The sample has over 800,000 clones, more than 85% seen once; the top ten hold about 25%. Study-wide findings and caveats: Across several donors, naive CD4 shared 5% to 5.5%, naive CD8 under 4%, memory CD4 2.3%, memory CD8 over 0.3%.

Terminally differentiated effector memory CD45RA+ cells were excluded by CCR7 positive selection of CD45RO-negative cells. Only Caucasian adults living in Nashville, Tennessee made up the donor group. With regard to this clone: Its antigen is currently unknown.

Germline-derived CDR1 and CDR2 are SGHDT and YYEEEE. The CDR3 runs to 15 residues. After removal of 0 bases from V and 5 bases from J, the junction contained 6 bases not matched to a gene. The specimen was naive CD8+ T cells sorted from blood. This receptor was taken from a man aged 30 to 39 in good health. This chain joins TRBV5-6 and TRBJ1-1; 8 nucleotides agree with TRBD1. The CDR3 sequence is CASSLDRQGWTEAFF. Here the CDR3 DNA reads TGTGCCAGCAGCTTGGACCGACAGGGGTGGACTGAAGCTTTCTTT.